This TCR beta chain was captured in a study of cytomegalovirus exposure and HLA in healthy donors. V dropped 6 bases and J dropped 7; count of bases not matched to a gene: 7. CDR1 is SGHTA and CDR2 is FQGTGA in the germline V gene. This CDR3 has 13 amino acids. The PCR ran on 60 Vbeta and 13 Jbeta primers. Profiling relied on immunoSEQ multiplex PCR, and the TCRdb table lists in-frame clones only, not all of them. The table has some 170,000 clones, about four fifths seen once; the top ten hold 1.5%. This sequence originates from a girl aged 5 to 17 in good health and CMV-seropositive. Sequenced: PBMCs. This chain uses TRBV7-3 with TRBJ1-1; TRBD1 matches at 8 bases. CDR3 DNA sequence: TGTGCCAGCAGATCACAGGGGGGGAGTGAAGCTTTCTTT. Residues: CASRSQGGSEAFF.